This T cell receptor beta chain is drawn from a study of shared clonotypes between healthy human individuals (dated by TCRdb to the early 2020s). Regarding the study in general: A few men and a couple of women, aged 18 to 49 years, made up the cohort. For each donor, CD4 naive and CD4 memory were each run on three plates, CD8 naive on two plates, and CD8 memory on one plate. The study deeply sequenced blood TCR repertoires of five healthy adults to estimate repertoire size and the extent of clonotype sharing between individuals. Libraries were prepared and TCR repertoires were sequenced by different laboratories using diverse techniques, in order to increase sequencing depth and limit assay-specific biases. Each donor's leukapheresis produced roughly between roughly 0.94 and 9.5 billion PBMCs. What the authors observed across the whole study: Estimated clonotype richness was generally larger for naive than for memory subsets. Sampling was restricted to blood, and TCR repertoires in tissue are likely to differ from TCR repertoires in blood. Even with the large sequencing depth, rarefaction of the sorted-subset datasets indicated that sequencing was incomplete. Because the study included a small number of donors, the genetic and exposure-history diversity represented was limited. Pairwise subsampling indicated that sequencing depth was expected to affect the degree of clonotype sharing among donors. Compared with non-shared clonotypes, clonotypes shared by all four sorted-subset donors had higher generation probabilities. About 4.5% of naive CD4, 3.5% of naive CD8, 2% to 2.5% of memory CD4, and over 0.35% of memory CD8 clonotypes were shared across several donors.

Using the deep immunoSEQ assay, multiplex PCR amplified TCR CDR3 regions from genomic DNA. For each cell subset, the extracted genomic DNA was distributed evenly across all wells of several immunoSEQ 96-well plates, and each plate served as one replicate. Each replicate PCR for sorted subsets received roughly 0.2 ug genomic DNA, equal to about 30,000 T cell genomes. Purified libraries were quantified with a Qubit 3.0 fluorometer, sized on a Bioanalyzer 2100, and re-quantified with the KAPA Library Quantification kit. Every immunoSEQ 96-well plate was sequenced on a separate single-read 150-cycle Illumina NextSeq 550 flow cell. In the original analysis: Because the immunoSEQ output included only junctional sequences and no quality scores, the filtering could not be the same as the filtering used for full-length reads. To assign V/J genes and CDR3, sequences were annotated using PyIR, a Python wrapper for IgBLAST v1.9, with IMGT germline references. Reads were filtered out if the reads had weak V/J assignments (E-value above 1e-6), no CDR3, stop codons, out-of-frame junctions, or ambiguous translated residues. A V3J clonotype was defined by an identical inferred V gene, J gene, and CDR3 amino acid sequence. Percentage overlap between repertoires was calculated by dividing the number of shared unique clonotypes by the size of the smaller repertoire. Richness of each repertoire was evaluated using RTK rarefaction, the Chao1 estimator, and Recon v2.1 estimates of unobserved clonotypes. For all TCRbeta clonotypes obtained by the gDNA method from several donors, generation probabilities were computed with OLGA. TCRdb stores this immuneACCESS table with in-frame sequences only. Part of the clones is absent; in the studies checked, under half of the shortfall reflects unresolved V genes, and no reason is known for the rest. V, J and clone size are taken as reported in that table, and D and trimming were inferred from the DNA itself. Present in this sample are some 1.1 million clones, roughly 77% of which were seen just once. The ten top clones hold roughly 0.83% of the sample.

Points on this clone: The specificity of this receptor is unknown. No base-level quality is on record; no much larger clone is a single base apart.

Healthy HIV-negative adults with no recently reported acute infections or vaccinations were included as donors. All donors were Caucasian adults living in Nashville, Tennessee, USA. Magnetic negative selection was used to enrich CD4+ T cells, after which naive cells were positively selected on CD45RA and the negative fraction became the memory subset. Blood was collected by leukapheresis, and PBMCs were isolated by Ficoll-Histopaque density gradient centrifugation and then cryopreserved in liquid nitrogen vapor phase. Purity and quantity of every magnetically sorted T cell population were checked by analytical flow cytometry. Genomic DNA was isolated from every sorted fraction and measured by UV absorbance on a Nanodrop 2000c. The specimen sequenced was memory CD4+ T cells from PBMCs. According to the study, the label for this sample's cell subset or site signals: CD45RA-negative fraction. The source of this sequence is a man aged 18 to 30 in good health. Some clones in this sample may be carry-over from other donors' samples.

The nucleotides are TGTGCCAGCAGCCGTGACCCTAACTATAATTCACCCCTCCACTTT. This sequence encodes CASSRDPNYNSPLHF. This receptor chain uses TRBV5-6 and TRBJ1-6; no D segment can be confidently identified. The germline ends are 11 bases apart after V is trimmed by 4 bases and J by 3 bases. CDR1 and CDR2 were assigned from the germline V gene as SGHDT and YYEEEE. Counted from cysteine to phenylalanine, this CDR3 has 15 amino acids. Only the CDR3 DNA stays, 45 bases, in frame from base 1.